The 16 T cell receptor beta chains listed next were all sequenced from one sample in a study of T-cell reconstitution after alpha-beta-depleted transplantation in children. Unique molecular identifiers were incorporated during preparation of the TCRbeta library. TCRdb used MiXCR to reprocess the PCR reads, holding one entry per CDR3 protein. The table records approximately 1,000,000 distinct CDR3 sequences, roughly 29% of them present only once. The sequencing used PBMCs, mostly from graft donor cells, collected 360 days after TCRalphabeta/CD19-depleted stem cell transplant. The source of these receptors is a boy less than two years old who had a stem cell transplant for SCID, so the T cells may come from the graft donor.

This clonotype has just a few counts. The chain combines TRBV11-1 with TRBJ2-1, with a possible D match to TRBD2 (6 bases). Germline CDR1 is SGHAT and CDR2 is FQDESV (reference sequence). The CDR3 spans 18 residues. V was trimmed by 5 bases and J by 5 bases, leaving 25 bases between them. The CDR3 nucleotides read TGTGCCAGCAGCCCCCCCCAGGTCCGGGGGAAATTGGACAATGAGCAGTTCTTC. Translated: CASSPPQVRGKLDNEQFF.

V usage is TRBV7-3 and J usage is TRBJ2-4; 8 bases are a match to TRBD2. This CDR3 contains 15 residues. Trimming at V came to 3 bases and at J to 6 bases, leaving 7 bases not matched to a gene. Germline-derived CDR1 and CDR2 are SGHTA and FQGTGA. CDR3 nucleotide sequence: TGTGCCAGCAGCTTCATCGTCCGGGGGGGAAACATTCAGTACTTC. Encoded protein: CASSFIVRGGNIQYF.

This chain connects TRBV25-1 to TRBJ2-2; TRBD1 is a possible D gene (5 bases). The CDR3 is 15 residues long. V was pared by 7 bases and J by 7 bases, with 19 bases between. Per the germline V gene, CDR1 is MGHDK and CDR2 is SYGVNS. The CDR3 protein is CASKGSGLIGGELFF. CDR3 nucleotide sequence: TGTGCCAGCAAAGGGTCAGGGCTGATCGGCGGGGAGCTGTTTTTT.

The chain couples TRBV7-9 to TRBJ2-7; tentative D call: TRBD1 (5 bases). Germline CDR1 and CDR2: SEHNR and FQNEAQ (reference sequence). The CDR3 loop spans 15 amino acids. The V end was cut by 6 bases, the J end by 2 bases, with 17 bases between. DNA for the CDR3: TGTGCCAGCAGTTCCCAAGTGCAGGGCGCCTACGAGCAGTACTTC. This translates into CASSSQVQGAYEQYF.

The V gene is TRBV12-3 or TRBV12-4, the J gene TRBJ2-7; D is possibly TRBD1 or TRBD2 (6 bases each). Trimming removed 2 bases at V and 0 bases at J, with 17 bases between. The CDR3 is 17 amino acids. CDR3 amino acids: CASSLIRGPPFSYEQYF. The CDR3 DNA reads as TGTGCCAGCAGTTTAATTCGGGGGCCGCCTTTCTCCTACGAGCAGTACTTC.

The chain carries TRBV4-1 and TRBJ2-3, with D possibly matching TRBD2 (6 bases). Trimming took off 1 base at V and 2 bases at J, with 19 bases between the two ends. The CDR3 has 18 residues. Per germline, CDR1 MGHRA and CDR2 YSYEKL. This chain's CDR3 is CASSQVSWTTASTDTQYF. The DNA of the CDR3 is TGCGCCAGCAGCCAAGTTTCCTGGACTACCGCCTCCACAGATACGCAGTATTTT.

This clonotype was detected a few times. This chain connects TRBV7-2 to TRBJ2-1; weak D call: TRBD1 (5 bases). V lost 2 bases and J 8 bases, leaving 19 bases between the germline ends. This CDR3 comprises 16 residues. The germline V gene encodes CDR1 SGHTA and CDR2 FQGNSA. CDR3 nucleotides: TGTGCCAGCAGCTTATGGGGCAGGTTTCGAGTGGATGAGCAGTTCTTC. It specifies CASSLWGRFRVDEQFF.

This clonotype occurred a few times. This CDR3 reads CASNHLGEEWFF. As DNA, the CDR3 is TGTGCCAGCAACCACCTCGGAGAGGAATGGTTCTTC. V usage is TRBV6-5 and J usage is TRBJ2-1, with no clear D. With 7 bases removed from V and 15 bases from J, the gap between germline ends came to 19 bases. The CDR3 covers 12 residues. Germline-derived CDR1 and CDR2 are MNHEY and SVGAGI.

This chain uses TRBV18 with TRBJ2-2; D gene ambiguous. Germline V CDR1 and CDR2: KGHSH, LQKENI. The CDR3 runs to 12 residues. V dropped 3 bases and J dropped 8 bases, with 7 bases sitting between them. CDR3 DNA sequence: TGTGCCAGCTCACCGCAACAGGGGGAGCTGTTTTTT. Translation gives CASSPQQGELFF.

This CDR3 reads CASSLGHPSTGELFF. The DNA of the CDR3 is TGCGCCAGCAGCTTGGGGCACCCGAGCACCGGGGAGCTGTTTTTT. The chain recombines TRBV5-1 with TRBJ2-2; D gene unclear. This CDR3 is built from 15 residues. V lost 0 bases, J lost 4 bases, and 10 bases lay in between. Germline CDR1 and CDR2: SGHRS and YFSETQ.

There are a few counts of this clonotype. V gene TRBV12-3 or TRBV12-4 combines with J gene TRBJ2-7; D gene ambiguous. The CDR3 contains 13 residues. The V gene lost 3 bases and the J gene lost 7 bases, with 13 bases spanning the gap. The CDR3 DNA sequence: TGTGCCAGCAGTTTCACGGATCTGGGAGAGCAGTACTTC. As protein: CASSFTDLGEQYF.

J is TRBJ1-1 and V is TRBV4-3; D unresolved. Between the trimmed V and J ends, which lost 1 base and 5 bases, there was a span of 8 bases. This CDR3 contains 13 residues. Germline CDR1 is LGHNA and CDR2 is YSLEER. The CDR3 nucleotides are TGCGCCAGCAGCCAAGCATGGACGACTGAAGCTTTCTTT. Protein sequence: CASSQAWTTEAFF.

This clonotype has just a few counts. The CDR3 here is CAWSGDRGRAFF. In nucleotides, the CDR3 is TGTGCCTGGAGTGGGGACAGGGGACGTGCTTTCTTT. The rearrangement links TRBV30 to TRBJ1-1, with 10 bases identical to TRBD1. In germline, CDR1 is GTSNPN, CDR2 SVGIG (reference sequence). V was pared by 1 base and J by 11 bases, with 4 bases of the junction left unmatched. This CDR3 contains 12 residues. Filled out from reference TRBV30 and TRBJ1-1, the complete variable domain reads SQTIHQWPATLVQPVGSPLSLECTVEGTSNPNLYWYRQAAGRGLQLLFYSVGIGQISSEVPQNLSASRPQDRQFILSSKKLLLSDSGFYLCAWSGDRGRAFFGQGTRLTVV.

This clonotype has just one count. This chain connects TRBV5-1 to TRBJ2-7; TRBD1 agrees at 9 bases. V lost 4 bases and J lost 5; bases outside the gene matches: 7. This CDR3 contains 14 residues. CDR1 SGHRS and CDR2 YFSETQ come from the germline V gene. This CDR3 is CASSGKGQGDEQYF. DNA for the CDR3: TGCGCCAGCAGCGGGAAGGGACAGGGCGACGAGCAGTACTTC.

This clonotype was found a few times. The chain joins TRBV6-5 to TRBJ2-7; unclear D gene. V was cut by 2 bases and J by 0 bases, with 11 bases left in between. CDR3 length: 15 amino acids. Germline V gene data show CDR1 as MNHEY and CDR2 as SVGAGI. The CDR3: CASSYGHASSYEQYF. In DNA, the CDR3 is TGTGCCAGCAGTTACGGGCATGCGAGCTCCTACGAGCAGTACTTC.

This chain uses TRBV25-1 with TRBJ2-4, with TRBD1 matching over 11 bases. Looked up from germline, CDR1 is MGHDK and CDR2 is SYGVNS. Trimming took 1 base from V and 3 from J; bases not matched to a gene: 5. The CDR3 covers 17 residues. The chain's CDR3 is CASSELRDRGNKNIQYF. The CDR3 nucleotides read TGTGCCAGCAGTGAATTGCGGGACAGGGGGAACAAAAACATTCAGTACTTC.